This T cell receptor beta chain was observed in a study of response to subunit inactivated influenza vaccine. Study results and caveats: New T cells are recruited in small numbers by each seasonal influenza vaccination, according to the authors' suggestion.

This clonotype has a handful of counts. Its matching antigen is unknown. TCRdb processed the RT-PCR reads anew with MiXCR; each CDR3 protein has one entry. Of 500,000 or so distinct CDR3 sequences listed, 16% were seen once; the top ten hold approximately 3%. Sequencing used CD4+ T cells sorted from PBMCs, obtained about 24 months after vaccination. The source of this sequence is a man aged 50 to 75 who received an inactivated influenza vaccine.

The CDR3 reads CASSILDFPTGELFF. The CDR3 DNA reads as TGTGCCAGCAGTATTCTAGATTTCCCCACCGGGGAGCTGTTTTTT. The chain joins TRBV12-3 or TRBV12-4 to TRBJ2-2; D remains ambiguous. V gave up 5 bases and J gave up 4 bases, with 14 bases separating them. CDR3 length equals 15 residues.